This T cell receptor beta chain was documented in a study of blood T cell repertoires in COVID-19. Study-level background: Samples of COVID-19 (acute and convalescent) were obtained from the United States, Italy and Spain. The analysed material was cDNA or gDNA that came from T cells, B-cell-depleted T cells, or PBMCs.

Germline CDR1 reads ENHRY; CDR2 reads SYGVKD. Trimming pared 0 bases from V and 10 bases from J, leaving 9 bases between. The CDR3 runs 12 residues. In the study's own analysis: Reference gene primer amplification gave nucleated cell count estimates. TCRdb's copy holds only in-frame clones and misses some; the assay was immunoSEQ multiplex PCR. V, J and clone size derive from that table, while D and trimming were established from the DNA sequence. Here the sample spans about 310,000 clones, around 86% being singletons. The specimen sequenced was peripheral blood. The sequence came from a man over 45 with active or convalescent COVID-19. The chain uses TRBV10-3 and TRBJ1-1, with D possibly matching TRBD1 (5 bases). The CDR3 DNA reads as TGTGCCATCAGTGAGTCGCAGGGTCGAGCTTTCTTT. Translated: CAISESQGRAFF.